Below are 4 T cell receptor beta chains sequenced from a single sample in a study of technical replicates of blood from a few donors. The repertoire was sequenced with immunoSEQ multiplex PCR; TCRdb's copy has only in-frame clones and lacks some. The table includes about 58,000 clones, roughly 89% detected once. Sequenced: PBMCs. The receptor source for this set is a human donor in good health. Some clones in this sample may be carry-over from other donors' samples.

V and J are TRBV5-4 and TRBJ2-5; unclear D gene. The germline V gene encodes CDR1 SGHNT and CDR2 YYREEE (reference sequence). V was shortened by 4 bases and J by 5 bases, with 12 bases between the two germline ends. The CDR3 has 13 residues. The CDR3 nucleotides are TGTGCCAGCAGCCTACCGAAATCGGAGACCCAGTACTTC. This sequence encodes CASSLPKSETQYF.

The rearrangement links TRBV7-2 to TRBJ2-7, with TRBD2 matching over 8 bases. V gave up 5 bases and J gave up 0 bases; unmatched junction bases: 6. The CDR3 is made up of 15 amino acids. The V gene's germline CDR1 is SGHTA and CDR2 FQGNSA. The CDR3 protein is CASSRSLAGSYEQYF. CDR3 bases: TGTGCCAGCAGCCGGAGCCTAGCGGGCTCCTACGAGCAGTACTTC.

V and J are TRBV1 and TRBJ1-3; the table names TRBD1, a call not compared with the DNA. TRBV1 is a documented pseudogene. This CDR3 is 17 amino acids long. CDR3 sequence (DNA): TGCACCAGCAGCCTAGTCAGAGGGGGCGAGTGTCGTTACACCATATATTTT. Its translation is CTSSLVRGGECRYTIYF.

The rearrangement links TRBV19 to TRBJ1-2; D might be TRBD1 (5 bases). Per the germline V gene, CDR1 is LNHDA and CDR2 is SQIVND (reference sequence). CDR3 length: 12 amino acids. Trimming cost V 3 bases and J 8 bases, with 10 bases left between them. CDR3: CASSIRGRGYTF. The DNA of the CDR3 is TGTGCCAGTAGTATTAGGGGAAGAGGCTACACCTTC. The full variable domain, its missing parts supplied by reference TRBV19 and TRBJ1-2, is DGGITQSPKYLFRKEGQNVTLSCEQNLNHDAMYWYRQDPGQGLRLIYYSQIVNDFQKGDIAEGYSVSREKKESFPLTVTSAQKNPTAFYLCASSIRGRGYTFGSGTRLTVV.